This entry features one TCR beta chain sequence. This record belongs to a study of blood T cell repertoires in COVID-19. Across the study: PBMCs, B-cell-depleted T cells, or T cells provided the cDNA or gDNA that made up the material.

Method: immunoSEQ multiplex PCR; TCRdb's copy keeps in-frame clones and lacks some. The table has roughly 160,000 clones, about four fifths seen once. This CDR3 contains 14 residues. V lost 3 bases, J lost 5 bases, and 10 bases lay in between. Germline V gene lookup returns CDR1 KGHDR and CDR2 SFDVKD. The sample comprised peripheral blood. The sequence was obtained from a woman older than 75 with acute or convalescent COVID-19. The V and J genes are TRBV24-1 and TRBJ2-1; possible D gene TRBD1, 5 bases. In nucleotides, the CDR3 is TGTGCCACCAGTGATGGCGACAGTAACAATGAGCAGTTCTTC. Translation: CATSDGDSNNEQFF.